The clone carrying this TCR beta chain was seen more than once but under ten times. These data are taken from a study of chronic HIV infection and antiretroviral therapy. TCRdb fed the 5' RACE reads into MiXCR, producing one record per CDR3 protein. In the table there are fewer than 40,000 distinct CDR3 sequences, approximately 7.4% of which are singletons. The V gene's germline CDR1 is LNHNV and CDR2 YYDKDF (reference sequence). This CDR3 spans 13 amino acids. Trimming pared 6 bases from V and 0 bases from J, leaving 6 bases between. The sample consisted of peripheral blood. This receptor was taken from an adult who had HIV and had not received antiretroviral therapy, or was an uninfected healthy control (not recorded which). This sequence joins TRBV15 and TRBJ2-1, with D tentatively TRBD2 (5 bases). In DNA, the CDR3 is TGTGCCACCAGACGGGACTCCTACAATGAGCAGTTCTTC. Its translation: CATRRDSYNEQFF.